This TCR beta chain was recorded in a study of blood T cell repertoires in COVID-19 (dated by TCRdb to about 2020). The study in broad terms: Collaborator samples came from the United States, Italy and Spain and covered acute and convalescent phases of COVID-19. The prospective study material was composed of cDNA or gDNA derived from T cells, B-cell-depleted T cells, or PBMCs. Subjects who had been exposed to COVID-19, were actively infected with it, or had recovered from it provided the deeply sampled blood TCRbeta repertoires that made up the dataset. The repertoires were made available in a free public database intended to serve as a resource for research on the immune response to SARS-CoV-2. Samples were obtained from the ongoing ImmuneRACE study (first 160 participants) and from approximately 1,200 subjects provided by 6 global collaborators. Nearly every sample came with metadata listing a de-identified subject ID, COVID-19 status, age in years and sex. Where available, HLA class I and class II types were obtained from metadata supplied by the sample provider rather than from assay-based typing.

General conclusions and limits of the study: The quantity of clinical and demographic metadata differed by source and by participant and was supplied without curation.

The immunoSEQ Assay, a bias-controlled multiplex PCR, was used to amplify TCRbeta CDR3 regions from genomic DNA. The study's processing was this. The number of nucleated cells in each sample was estimated by amplification of reference gene primers within the assay. To quantify the absolute abundance of each unique TCRbeta CDR3 rearrangement, sequence reads were collapsed and filtered. For each sample, productive Simpson clonality was calculated as the square root of Simpson's diversity index across productive rearrangements. TCRdb limited this immuneACCESS table to in-frame rearrangements with V and J called. A share of clones is missing; checked studies link under half to unresolved V genes, and the rest is unexplained. V, J and clone size were drawn from that table, and D and trimming were deduced from the DNA. The sample profile shows roughly 570,000 clones; about 88% of them were found once. The ten largest clonotypes hold about 8.2% of the sample.

For this clone: Its specific antigen is unknown. Per-nucleotide qualities are absent, and no much larger clonotype sits a single base away.

One collaborating source in Seattle enrolled patients during active infection and followed them longitudinally through the course of disease. Each collaborating institution followed its own protocols to collect whole blood in K2EDTA tubes. For TCRbeta analysis, collaborators shipped samples as frozen whole blood, isolated PBMCs, or DNA extracted from either of those sample types. The germline ends are 17 bases apart after V is trimmed by 4 bases and J by 3 bases. From the cysteine through the phenylalanine, the CDR3 covers 15 amino acids. Only the CDR3 DNA stays, 45 bases, in frame from base 1. CDR1 and CDR2 (SGHNT, YYREEE) derive from the germline V gene (reference sequence).

This TCR derives from a woman aged 45-59 years with COVID-19, enrolled during active disease. Material for sequencing was peripheral blood. Recombination linked TRBV5-4 to TRBJ2-7; a tentative D call is TRBD2 (5 bases match). The nucleotides are TGTGCCAGCAGCCCCGGACGGACTTCCCACTACGAGCAGTACTTC. Translation gives CASSPGRTSHYEQYF.